This TCR beta chain is from a study of early T cells in non-severe SARS-CoV-2 infection. This clonotype occurred many times. TCRdb re-called the 5' RACE reads through MiXCR, storing one row per CDR3 protein. The data hold 60,000 or so distinct CDR3 sequences, with roughly 13% observed a single time. The CDR3 length is 15 residues. CDR1 DFQATT and CDR2 SNEGSKA come from the germline V gene (reference sequence). The V end was cut by 0 bases, the J end by 4 bases, with 13 bases between. J is TRBJ2-1 and V is TRBV20-1; the D gene could be TRBD1 or TRBD2 (5 bases each). The sequenced sample consisted of whole blood. The TCR comes from an adult who was a healthcare worker with PCR-confirmed SARS-CoV-2 infection or an uninfected control (not recorded which). CDR3 sequence: CSARDSDWTYNEQFF. The CDR3 bases are TGCAGTGCTAGAGATTCGGACTGGACATACAATGAGCAGTTCTTC.